A single sample is the source of the 30 T cell receptor beta chains below, sequenced in a study of CD8 T cells in ankylosing spondylitis. TCRdb used MiXCR to reprocess the 5' RACE reads, holding one entry per CDR3 protein. The sample has 30,000 to 45,000 distinct CDR3 sequences, 2.5% to 3.5% seen once. The specimen sequenced was blood, either unsorted or a sorted T cell fraction (not recorded which). The receptors stem from a male donor with ankylosing spondylitis or in good health (not recorded which).

The table lists this clonotype with many counts. This chain connects TRBV9 to TRBJ1-2; a possible D gene is TRBD1 (5 bases). The germline V gene encodes CDR1 SGDLS and CDR2 YYNGEE. CDR3 length equals 15 residues. The ends were cut back, 3 bases at V and 5 bases at J, with 17 bases in the middle. The CDR3 protein is CASSDQGRNEYGYTF. CDR3 DNA: TGTGCCAGCAGCGATCAGGGTAGGAATGAATATGGCTACACCTTC.

There are many counts of this clonotype. The chain links TRBV9 to TRBJ2-2, with 11 bases identical to TRBD2. The V gene's germline CDR1 is SGDLS and CDR2 YYNGEE. The V segment lost 5 bases and the J segment 6 bases; nucleotides outside the gene matches: 3. There are 14 residues in the CDR3. CDR3 bases: TGTGCCAGCAGGGCTAGCGGGGGGTCCGGGGAGCTGTTTTTT. Residues: CASRASGGSGELFF.

The table lists this clonotype with many counts. The genes are TRBV9 and TRBJ1-2; TRBD1 aligns across 7 bases. This CDR3 spans 15 amino acids. The J segment lost 1 base and the V segment lost 4 bases, leaving 7 bases of the junction unmatched. In germline, CDR1 is SGDLS, CDR2 YYNGEE. CDR3 amino acids: CASSPTDRDNYGYTF. The CDR3 coding sequence is TGTGCCAGCAGCCCGACAGACAGGGATAACTATGGCTACACCTTC.

There are many counts of this clonotype. The rearrangement uses TRBV9 and TRBJ2-3; D is possibly TRBD1 (6 bases). CDR3 size: 15 residues. Germline CDR1 SGDLS, CDR2 YYNGEE. V lost 4 bases and J lost 2, with 14 bases in between. The CDR3 DNA reads TGTGCCAGCAGCAGGGACATCGGCTCCACAGATACGCAGTATTTT. Its translation is CASSRDIGSTDTQYF.

This clonotype showed up many times. The J gene is TRBJ2-2, the V gene TRBV9; D is perhaps TRBD2 (6 bases). The CDR3 consists of 13 residues. Germline V gives CDR1 SGDLS, CDR2 YYNGEE. Trimming removed 4 bases at V and 7 bases at J, with 11 bases between. CDR3 bases: TGTGCCAGCAGCCCCCTGGGGGGCGGGGAGCTGTTTTTT. This gives the protein CASSPLGGGELFF. The full variable domain, its missing parts supplied by reference TRBV9 and TRBJ2-2, is DSGVTQTPKHLITATGQRVTLRCSPRSGDLSVYWYQQSLDQGLQFLIQYYNGEERAKGNILERFSAQQFPDLHSELNLSSLELGDSALYFCASSPLGGGELFFGEGSRLTVL.

This clonotype is categorized as medium-sized (0.01 to 0.1%). The V gene is TRBV9, the J gene TRBJ2-2; D is perhaps TRBD1 (5 bases). Per germline, CDR1 SGDLS and CDR2 YYNGEE. CDR3 length: 13 amino acids. Trimming pared 3 bases from V and 6 bases from J, leaving 9 bases between. CDR3 bases: TGTGCCAGCAGCGCACAGGCGTCCGGGGAGCTGTTTTTT. Protein: CASSAQASGELFF.

This clonotype has ten or more counts. This sequence joins TRBV9 and TRBJ2-3; possibly TRBD1 or TRBD2 for D (6 bases each). The germline gives CDR1 SGDLS, CDR2 YYNGEE. The V gene lost 6 bases and the J gene lost 6 bases, with 17 bases spanning the gap. The CDR3 consists of 14 residues. DNA for the CDR3: TGTGCCAGCACGACCGGGGGCCTGGGGGATACGCAGTATTTT. Translation: CASTTGGLGDTQYF.

This clonotype was recorded at least ten times. The V call is TRBV9, the J call TRBJ2-3, with TRBD2 matching over 11 bases. This CDR3 is 17 amino acids long. The ends lost 0 bases at V and 1 base at J; junction bases unmatched: 4. Germline V lookup: CDR1 SGDLS, CDR2 YYNGEE. CDR3 sequence: CASSVEASGGRTDTQYF. The CDR3 DNA is TGTGCCAGCAGCGTAGAGGCTAGCGGGGGGCGCACAGATACGCAGTATTTT.

This clonotype has ten or more counts. The rearrangement uses TRBV9 and TRBJ1-1, with D possibly TRBD1 on 6 matching bases. The CDR3 spans 16 residues. V was shortened by 0 bases and J by 0 bases, with 12 bases between the two germline ends. In germline, CDR1 is SGDLS, CDR2 YYNGEE. The CDR3 reads CASSVGGGRMNTEAFF. The CDR3 DNA is TGTGCCAGCAGCGTAGGGGGGGGCAGAATGAACACTGAAGCTTTCTTT.

This clonotype was seen ten or more times. The chain has TRBV9 and TRBJ2-2; tentatively, D is TRBD1 (6 bases). Germline V gene lookup returns CDR1 SGDLS and CDR2 YYNGEE. There are 16 residues in the CDR3. The V and J ends lost 3 bases and 4 bases respectively, with 16 bases between them. The CDR3 loop reads CASSGREGHPTGELFF. The DNA of the CDR3 is TGTGCCAGCAGCGGACGAGAGGGACACCCCACCGGGGAGCTGTTTTTT.

Many counts were recorded for this clonotype. This sequence joins TRBV9 and TRBJ1-1; D is unresolved. The germline V gene has CDR1 SGDLS and CDR2 YYNGEE. The V end lost 2 bases, the J end lost 3 bases, and 8 bases lay between the germline ends. The CDR3 totals 13 residues. The DNA for the CDR3 is TGTGCCAGCAGCGTGACGACCCACACTGAAGCTTTCTTT. It specifies CASSVTTHTEAFF.

This clonotype occurred many times. The chain recombines TRBV9 with TRBJ2-5; 8 nucleotides match TRBD2. CDR1 and CDR2 from the germline V gene are SGDLS and YYNGEE. J gave up 5 bases and V 0 bases, and 9 bases lay outside the gene matches. CDR3 length: 16 residues. The CDR3 bases are TGTGCCAGCAGCGTAGCGGGAGGGCCTCCGCCGGAGACCCAGTACTTC. It encodes CASSVAGGPPPETQYF.

This clonotype was detected many times. The rearrangement joins TRBV9 to TRBJ1-2; 7 bases align to TRBD1. Germline CDR1 SGDLS, CDR2 YYNGEE. This CDR3 is 13 amino acids long. V dropped 4 bases and J dropped 6; count of bases not matched to a gene: 6. This chain's CDR3 is CASSHNRGHGYTF. The CDR3 bases are TGTGCCAGCAGCCACAACAGGGGCCATGGCTACACCTTC.

This clonotype has at least ten counts. This chain joins TRBV9 and TRBJ2-2; TRBD2 is a possible D gene (6 bases). Germline CDR1 is SGDLS and CDR2 is YYNGEE. V was shortened by 0 bases and J by 8 bases, with 14 bases between the two germline ends. The CDR3 spans 15 residues. The CDR3 region is CASSVAREGGGELFF. CDR3 nucleotides: TGTGCCAGCAGCGTAGCTCGTGAGGGAGGAGGGGAGCTGTTTTTT.

This clonotype was seen many times. The chain uses TRBV9 and TRBJ2-3, with a possible D match to TRBD1 (6 bases). CDR3 length: 16 residues. Germline V CDR1 and CDR2: SGDLS, YYNGEE. Trimming shortened V by 2 bases and J by 6 bases, and 19 bases separated the two germline ends. The DNA of the CDR3 is TGTGCCAGCAGCGTGGAAGCAGGGGTTGGGGTTGATACGCAGTATTTT. This translates into CASSVEAGVGVDTQYF.

This clonotype turned up a few times. The genes are TRBV9 and TRBJ1-3, with 8 bases lining up with TRBD1. The CDR3 sequence is 16 residues long. The germline gives CDR1 SGDLS, CDR2 YYNGEE. The trim removed 4 bases at V and 1 base at J, leaving 7 bases unmatched. The CDR3 loop reads CASSKFQGASGNTIYF. CDR3 bases: TGTGCCAGCAGCAAATTCCAGGGGGCATCTGGAAACACCATATATTTT.

This clonotype was seen repeatedly, ten times or more. The chain employs TRBV9 and TRBJ2-2, with unresolved D. Germline CDR1 reads SGDLS; CDR2 reads YYNGEE. The V end lost 0 bases, the J end lost 6 bases, and 0 bases lay between the germline ends. This CDR3 spans 11 amino acids. CDR3 in amino acids: CASSVAGELFF. CDR3 bases: TGTGCCAGCAGCGTAGCCGGGGAGCTGTTTTTT.

This clonotype was recorded at least ten times. The rearrangement uses TRBV9 and TRBJ2-5, with D uncertain. Trimming cost V 4 bases and J 5 bases, with 12 bases left between them. Per germline, CDR1 SGDLS and CDR2 YYNGEE. This CDR3 region has 13 residues. The CDR3 sequence: CASSNERRETQYF. CDR3 DNA: TGTGCCAGCAGCAATGAGAGGCGGGAGACCCAGTACTTC.

This clonotype has ten or more counts. The gene calls are TRBV9 and TRBJ1-3; D unresolved. The CDR3 is made up of 14 amino acids. Looked up from germline, CDR1 is SGDLS and CDR2 is YYNGEE. Deletions cut 0 bases from V and 4 bases from J, with 8 bases between. Written as DNA, the CDR3 is TGTGCCAGCAGCGTAGATACGGGCGGAAACACCATATATTTT. Protein sequence: CASSVDTGGNTIYF.

This clonotype was seen at least ten times. Written as DNA, the CDR3 is TGTGCCAGCAGCGTAGGGACAGGGGGAAGGACCGGGGAGCTGTTTTTT. The encoded protein is CASSVGTGGRTGELFF. The chain combines TRBV9 with TRBJ2-2; 10 bases map to TRBD1. In germline, CDR1 is SGDLS, CDR2 YYNGEE. V lost 0 bases to trimming and J lost 5 bases; unmatched junction nucleotides: 4. The CDR3 length is 16 residues.

The sample holds many counts of this clonotype. This chain connects TRBV9 to TRBJ2-5, with 7 bases aligning to TRBD1. The ends lost 2 bases at V and 5 bases at J; junction bases unmatched: 12. CDR3 length: 16 amino acids. The germline CDR1 and CDR2 sequences are SGDLS and YYNGEE. CDR3 bases: TGTGCCAGCAGCGTGTCAGGTAGGGGGCCGCAGGAGACCCAGTACTTC. Its translation: CASSVSGRGPQETQYF.

This clonotype came up many times. The chain carries TRBV9 and TRBJ2-4; D perhaps matches TRBD2 (5 bases). Trimming shortened V by 3 bases and J by 2 bases, and 12 bases separated the two germline ends. The CDR3 contains 15 residues. Germline-derived CDR1 and CDR2 are SGDLS and YYNGEE. The CDR3 here is CASSAEPGTKNIQYF. Here the CDR3 DNA reads TGTGCCAGCAGCGCGGAGCCGGGGACCAAAAACATTCAGTACTTC.

This clonotype was picked up many times. This sequence joins TRBV9 and TRBJ2-2, with D tentatively TRBD2 (5 bases). Per the germline V gene, CDR1 is SGDLS and CDR2 is YYNGEE. The CDR3 sequence is 18 residues long. The V gene lost 1 base and the J gene lost 3 bases, with 19 bases spanning the gap. The CDR3 DNA reads as TGTGCCAGCAGCGTAAGTTTGAAGAGGACCGGGGACACCGGGGAGCTGTTTTTT. Translated: CASSVSLKRTGDTGELFF.

The V gene is TRBV5-8, the J gene TRBJ1-6; D is uncertain. This CDR3 has 15 amino acids. Germline V gene data show CDR1 as SGHTS and CDR2 as YDEGEE. Trimming removed 9 bases at V and 7 bases at J, with 20 bases between. The CDR3 loop reads CAMSPGFLLNSPLHF. The CDR3 nucleotides read TGTGCCATGAGTCCTGGGTTCCTCCTAAATTCACCCCTCCACTTT.

This clonotype was counted ten times or more. The chain joins TRBV9 to TRBJ2-1, with TRBD2 matching 13 bases. CDR3 size: 18 residues. The germline gives CDR1 SGDLS, CDR2 YYNGEE. Trimming removed 0 bases from V and 7 bases from J; junction bases left unmatched: 10. The CDR3 reads CASSVGPGTSGVHNEQFF. The CDR3 DNA follows: TGTGCCAGCAGCGTAGGGCCGGGGACTAGCGGGGTCCATAATGAGCAGTTCTTC.

This clonotype was observed at least ten times. The chain uses TRBV9 and TRBJ1-2, with TRBD1 identical over 9 bases. The CDR3 sequence is 15 residues long. J was trimmed by 5 bases and V by 0 bases; bases with no gene match: 5. CDR1 and CDR2 (germline): SGDLS, YYNGEE. Here the CDR3 reads CASSVVSGQGYGYTF. CDR3 nucleotides: TGTGCCAGCAGCGTAGTGTCGGGACAGGGATATGGCTACACCTTC.

Many counts were recorded for this clonotype. V is TRBV9 and J is TRBJ2-1; TRBD2 is a possible D gene (6 bases). V was pared by 3 bases and J by 5 bases, with 12 bases between. Germline V gene lookup returns CDR1 SGDLS and CDR2 YYNGEE. The CDR3 has 14 amino acids. The DNA of the CDR3 is TGTGCCAGCAGCGCCGCGGGACCCCACAATGAGCAGTTCTTC. This encodes CASSAAGPHNEQFF.

This clonotype occurred many times. This chain connects TRBV9 to TRBJ2-5; 8 bases fit TRBD1. The CDR3 runs to 16 residues. Germline V gene sequence: CDR1 SGDLS, CDR2 YYNGEE. The junction had 10 bases not matched to a gene; V was cut back by 1 base and J by 5 bases. The CDR3 loop reads CASSVLPGGKRETQYF. CDR3 nucleotide sequence: TGTGCCAGCAGCGTACTTCCAGGGGGCAAAAGGGAGACCCAGTACTTC.

This clonotype has at least ten counts. The V and J genes are TRBV9 and TRBJ2-6; 8 positions agree with TRBD1. The CDR3 totals 20 residues. Germline V gene sequence: CDR1 SGDLS, CDR2 YYNGEE. The trim removed 0 bases at V and 0 bases at J, leaving 11 bases unmatched. CDR3 in DNA: TGTGCCAGCAGCGTAGACCGGACAGGGAGGCCCCCCTCTGGGGCCAACGTCCTGACTTTC. It is translated as CASSVDRTGRPPSGANVLTF.

This clonotype was seen ten or more times. The chain links TRBV9 to TRBJ2-2; 12 bases line up with TRBD2. Germline CDR1 SGDLS, CDR2 YYNGEE. This CDR3 has 15 residues. Germline trimming cut 3 bases from V and 6 bases from J; bases unmatched to any gene: 3. DNA of the CDR3: TGTGCCAGCAGCGAAGGGACTAGCGGGTCCGGGGAGCTGTTTTTT. Translation gives CASSEGTSGSGELFF.